This T cell receptor beta chain was retrieved from a study of T cells after yellow fever vaccination. A universal primer site and UMIs were added as TCR cDNA was made by 5'RACE template switching. TCRdb itself ran the 5' RACE reads through MiXCR, one entry per CDR3 protein. The sample lists approximately 550,000 distinct CDR3 sequences, roughly a fifth occurring once. The germline V gene encodes CDR1 SGHDN and CDR2 FVKESK. V was trimmed by 5 bases and J by 7 bases, leaving 8 bases between them. The CDR3 has 11 residues. In its sample, this clonotype was seen a few times. The chain combines TRBV14 with TRBJ2-5; D ambiguous. Material: PBMCs, obtained 15 days after the yellow fever booster vaccination. This clonotype was obtained from a man aged 25 to 40 who received the YFV17D yellow fever vaccine. The CDR3 nucleotides read TGTGCCAGCAGCGCCGCAGGGACCCAGTACTTC. Amino acid sequence: CASSAAGTQYF.